These 2 T cell receptor beta chains were all obtained from the same sample, sequenced in a study of blood T cells in healthy people across ages. The use of a sample-barcoded 5' primer and a J-beta primer mix characterized a second PCR of about 7 to 12 cycles. Each CDR3 protein gets one entry after TCRdb re-called the 5' RACE reads with MiXCR. The data contain 790,000 or so distinct CDR3 sequences, roughly 50% of them singletons. Input material: blood. These receptors all stem from a man aged 35-49 years in good health.

This chain connects TRBV7-9 to TRBJ1-2, with D tentatively TRBD1 (6 bases). This CDR3 contains 16 residues. The germline V gene encodes CDR1 SEHNR and CDR2 FQNEAQ (reference sequence). Trimming pared 6 bases from V and 0 bases from J, leaving 17 bases between. CDR3 sequence reads: CASSSTTGSANYGYTF. Written as DNA, the CDR3 is TGTGCCAGCAGTTCTACCACAGGGTCCGCTAACTATGGCTACACCTTC.

This clonotype was counted between two and nine times. The chain joins TRBV7-2 to TRBJ1-4; D unclear. Germline V CDR1 and CDR2: SGHTA, FQGNSA. Between the trimmed V and J ends, which lost 4 bases and 3 bases, there was a span of 15 bases. This CDR3 spans 16 amino acids. This CDR3 reads CASSSRIPHPNEKLFF. The CDR3, as DNA: TGTGCCAGCAGCTCCCGGATTCCTCATCCTAATGAAAAACTGTTTTTT.